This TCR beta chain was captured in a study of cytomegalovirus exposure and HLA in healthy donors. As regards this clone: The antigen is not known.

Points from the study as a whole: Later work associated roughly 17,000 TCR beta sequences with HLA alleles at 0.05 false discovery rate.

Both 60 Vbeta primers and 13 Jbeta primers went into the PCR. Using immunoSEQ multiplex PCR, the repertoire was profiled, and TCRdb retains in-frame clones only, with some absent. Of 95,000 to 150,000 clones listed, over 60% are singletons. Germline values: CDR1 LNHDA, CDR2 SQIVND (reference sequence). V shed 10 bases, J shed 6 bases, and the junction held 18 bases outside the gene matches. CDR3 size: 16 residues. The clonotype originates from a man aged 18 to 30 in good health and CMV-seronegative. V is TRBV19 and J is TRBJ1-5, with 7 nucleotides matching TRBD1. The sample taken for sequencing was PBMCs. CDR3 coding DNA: TGTGCCACAACTCCCCTATCCAGGGGGTTAGGTCAGCCCCAGCATTTT. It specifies CATTPLSRGLGQPQHF. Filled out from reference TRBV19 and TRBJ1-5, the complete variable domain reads DGGITQSPKYLFRKEGQNVTLSCEQNLNHDAMYWYRQDPGQGLRLIYYSQIVNDFQKGDIAEGYSVSREKKESFPLTVTSAQKNPTAFYLCATTPLSRGLGQPQHFGDGTRLSIL.